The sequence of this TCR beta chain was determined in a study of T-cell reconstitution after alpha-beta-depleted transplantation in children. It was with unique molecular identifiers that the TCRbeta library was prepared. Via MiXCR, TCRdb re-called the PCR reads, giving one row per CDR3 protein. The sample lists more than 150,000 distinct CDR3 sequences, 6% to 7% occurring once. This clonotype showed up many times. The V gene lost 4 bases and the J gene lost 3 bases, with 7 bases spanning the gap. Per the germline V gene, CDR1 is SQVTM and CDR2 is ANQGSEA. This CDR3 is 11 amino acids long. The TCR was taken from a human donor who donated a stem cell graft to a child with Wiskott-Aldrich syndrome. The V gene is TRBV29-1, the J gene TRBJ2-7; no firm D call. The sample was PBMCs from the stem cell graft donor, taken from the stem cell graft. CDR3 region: CSVGRIYEQYF. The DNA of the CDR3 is TGCAGCGTTGGGCGTATCTACGAGCAGTACTTC.